Each of the 29 T cell receptor beta chains below was sequenced from the same sample in a study of control samples from healthy donors and cancer patients. Profiling relied on immunoSEQ multiplex PCR, and the TCRdb table lists in-frame clones only, not all of them. Among over 150,000 clones listed, roughly 94% were seen once. The sample was blood. All receptors derive from a man aged 35 to 55 in good health.

The V and J genes are TRBV6-1 and TRBJ2-2; no firm D call. CDR3 length: 13 amino acids. Germline V CDR1 and CDR2: MNHNS, SASEGT. V dropped 1 base and J dropped 4 bases, with 4 bases sitting between them. DNA for the CDR3: TGTGCCAGCAGTGAAGGGGGCACCGGGGAGCTGTTTTTT. Encoded protein: CASSEGGTGELFF.

The V call is TRBV25-1, the J call TRBJ2-7, with D perhaps being TRBD1 or TRBD2 (5 bases each). Per the germline V gene, CDR1 is MGHDK and CDR2 is SYGVNS. This CDR3 spans 15 amino acids. The V end lost 3 bases, the J end lost 1 base, and 13 bases lay between the germline ends. The CDR3 DNA sequence: TGTGCCAGCAGTGATGCGGGCAGGGCGTCCTACGAGCAGTACTTC. As protein: CASSDAGRASYEQYF.

On this clone: Compared with germline, one end of the junction differs, possibly owing to a read error. In DNA form, the CDR3 reads TGTGCCAGTGGTATTACAGGGTTTGGATCACCCCTCCACTTT. Translating it yields CASGITGFGSPLHF. This chain links TRBV19 with TRBJ1-6; perhaps TRBD1 as D (6 bases). The germline CDR1 and CDR2 sequences are LNHDA and SQIVND (reference sequence). The CDR3 extends over 14 amino acids.

The CDR3 bases are TGCGCCAGCAGCCGGGCTGGAGCCTACGAGCAGTACTTC. Protein sequence: CASSRAGAYEQYF. The rearrangement links TRBV5-1 to TRBJ2-7; the D is unclear. V lost 4 bases and J lost 2, with 10 bases in between. Germline CDR1 and CDR2: SGHRS and YFSETQ. This CDR3 spans 13 amino acids.

This clone has just one count. This rearrangement joins TRBV4-2 to TRBJ1-5; D may be TRBD1 (5 bases). This CDR3 has 17 residues. The germline V gene has CDR1 LGHNA and CDR2 YNFKEQ. V was pared by 4 bases and J by 5 bases, with 21 bases between. CDR3 loop: CASSPLKGGGEDQPQHF. The DNA of the CDR3 is TGTGCCAGCAGCCCTCTTAAGGGTGGGGGGGAGGATCAGCCCCAGCATTTT.

V is TRBV5-1 and J is TRBJ1-2, with D possibly being TRBD1 (5 bases). Trimming took off 4 bases at V and 4 bases at J, with 17 bases between the two ends. The V gene's germline CDR1 is SGHRS and CDR2 YFSETQ. There are 15 residues in the CDR3. The CDR3, as DNA: TGCGCCAGCAGCCTAATGGACAAGGGTCCCTATGGCTACACCTTC. Its translation is CASSLMDKGPYGYTF.

The rearrangement joins TRBV7-7 to TRBJ2-5; possibly TRBD1 or TRBD2 for D (6 bases each). Trimming pared 0 bases from V and 4 bases from J, leaving 12 bases between. CDR1 and CDR2 from the germline V gene are SSHAT and FNYEAQ (reference sequence). The CDR3 is 15 residues long. The CDR3 spells CASSLAGGRGETQYF. CDR3 nucleotide sequence: TGTGCCAGCAGCTTAGCGGGGGGCCGGGGAGAGACCCAGTACTTC.

V and J are TRBV25-1 and TRBJ2-7, with 11 positions matching TRBD1. This CDR3 comprises 15 residues. J lost 5 bases, V lost 2 bases, and 5 bases had no gene match. Germline V gives CDR1 MGHDK, CDR2 SYGVNS. The CDR3: CASSEPGQGAHEQYF. As DNA, the CDR3 is TGTGCCAGCAGTGAACCCGGACAGGGGGCGCACGAGCAGTACTTC.

The V call is TRBV18, the J call TRBJ2-7, with 11 bases lining up with TRBD1. CDR1 KGHSH and CDR2 LQKENI come from the germline V gene. V lost 4 bases, J lost 3 bases, and 5 bases stayed unmatched. The CDR3 spans 15 residues. The CDR3 DNA is TGTGCCAGCTCACAACGGGGACAGGGGGGCTACGAGCAGTACTTC. Its protein product is CASSQRGQGGYEQYF.

This clone was observed once. V gene TRBV18 combines with J gene TRBJ1-2, with TRBD1 matching over 9 bases. V gave up 3 bases and J gave up 3 bases; unmatched junction bases: 8. CDR1 KGHSH and CDR2 LQKENI come from the germline V gene. This CDR3 has 16 amino acids. The CDR3 nucleotides are TGTGCCAGCTCACCCAGTACAGGGGGCGCTGACTATGGCTACACCTTC. Its translation is CASSPSTGGADYGYTF.

The chain recombines TRBV10-2 with TRBJ1-6, with TRBD1 identical over 7 bases. The CDR3 spans 14 residues. Germline V CDR1 and CDR2: WSHSY, SAAADI. The V and J ends lost 6 bases and 10 bases, in that order; junction bases with no gene match: 9. The CDR3 DNA reads TGCGCCAGCAGCGGAGACAGGGTGGACTCACCCCTCCACTTT. Amino acids: CASSGDRVDSPLHF.

The chain recombines TRBV3-1 (or the pseudogene TRBV3-2) with TRBJ1-6, with no clear D. V was cut by 1 base and J by 9 bases, with 13 bases left in between. Germline CDR1 reads LGHDT; CDR2 reads YNNKEL (reference sequence). This CDR3 is built from 15 residues. The CDR3, as DNA: TGTGCCAGCAGCCAAGCCGGGTCGGGCGGTTCACCCCTCCACTTT. It encodes CASSQAGSGGSPLHF.

The rearrangement uses TRBV7-9 and TRBJ1-1, with TRBD1 matching 7 bases. The length of the CDR3 is 14 residues. V gave up 2 bases and J gave up 3 bases; unmatched junction bases: 3. Germline CDR1 is SEHNR and CDR2 is FQNEAQ (reference sequence). The CDR3 DNA reads TGTGCCAGCAGCTTAACACAGGGGCACACTGAAGCTTTCTTT. Residues: CASSLTQGHTEAFF.

The genes are TRBV7-2 and TRBJ2-7, with TRBD2 matching over 11 bases. The germline CDR1 and CDR2 sequences are SGHTA and FQGNSA. The CDR3 consists of 14 residues. V was pared by 5 bases and J by 2 bases, with 2 bases of the junction left unmatched. This chain's CDR3 is CASSLSGGAYEQYF. The CDR3 nucleotides read TGTGCCAGCAGCCTTAGCGGGGGGGCCTACGAGCAGTACTTC.

The chain couples TRBV6-2 or TRBV6-3 to TRBJ2-3; D may be TRBD2 (6 bases). Germline-derived CDR1 and CDR2 are MNHEY and SVGEGT. This CDR3 region has 15 residues. V lost 5 bases to trimming and J lost 0 bases, with 12 bases between them. CDR3 region: CASSTVAGSTDTQYF. In DNA, the CDR3 is TGTGCCAGCAGTACAGTTGCGGGAAGCACAGATACGCAGTATTTT.

The chain uses TRBV28 and TRBJ2-7; no clear D. The CDR3 is 13 residues long. Germline assignment: CDR1 MDHEN and CDR2 SYDVKM. With 4 bases removed from V and 5 bases from J, the gap between germline ends came to 12 bases. CDR3 sequence reads: CASSYRRGDEQYF. As DNA, the CDR3 is TGTGCCAGCAGTTATAGACGCGGCGACGAGCAGTACTTC.

The chain couples TRBV7-9 to TRBJ1-3; tentative D call: TRBD1 (5 bases). Trimming pared 5 bases from V and 0 bases from J, leaving 14 bases between. This CDR3 region has 16 residues. CDR1 is SEHNR and CDR2 is FQNEAQ in the germline V gene (reference sequence). The CDR3, as DNA: TGTGCCAGCAGCAGCGGGACCGACTTCTCTGGAAACACCATATATTTT. This translates into CASSSGTDFSGNTIYF.

This rearrangement joins TRBV9 to TRBJ2-3, with D possibly matching TRBD1 (5 bases). Germline loops: CDR1 SGDLS, CDR2 YYNGEE. This CDR3 region has 15 residues. Trimming shortened V by 1 base and J by 6 bases, and 15 bases separated the two germline ends. CDR3 DNA sequence: TGTGCCAGCAGCGTACAGGAATTAGGGGCGGATACGCAGTATTTT. It translates to CASSVQELGADTQYF.

The V gene is TRBV27, the J gene TRBJ1-1; D is perhaps TRBD1 (5 bases). The length of the CDR3 is 15 residues. Trimming stripped 5 bases from V and 0 bases from J, with 13 bases between. The germline V gene has CDR1 MNHEY and CDR2 SMNVEV (reference sequence). CDR3 coding DNA: TGTGCCAGCAGTACCATCGGGGGGATGAACACTGAAGCTTTCTTT. This encodes CASSTIGGMNTEAFF.

The chain couples TRBV5-4 to TRBJ1-2, with D possibly TRBD1 on 6 matching bases. V lost 5 bases to trimming and J lost 7 bases, with 15 bases between them. The V gene's germline CDR1 is SGHNT and CDR2 YYREEE (reference sequence). This CDR3 comprises 13 residues. CDR3 sequence reads: CASSFRGLGGYTF. CDR3 sequence (DNA): TGTGCCAGCAGTTTCCGGGGGCTAGGTGGCTACACCTTC.

The rearrangement uses TRBV28 and TRBJ2-7; D may be TRBD1 (6 bases). Between the trimmed V and J ends, which lost 2 bases and 8 bases, there was a span of 13 bases. In germline, CDR1 is MDHEN, CDR2 SYDVKM. This CDR3 spans 13 amino acids. The CDR3 region has the DNA TGTGCCAGCAGTTTAGGAACAGGGCTTAAGCAGTACTTC. It is translated as CASSLGTGLKQYF.

The V gene is TRBV7-2, the J gene TRBJ1-6, with D hard to call. The CDR3 is 15 amino acids. The germline CDR1 and CDR2 sequences are SGHTA and FQGNSA. The V end was cut by 4 bases, the J end by 10 bases, with 17 bases between. CDR3 in amino acids: CASSYYSGSLSPLHF. The CDR3 nucleotides are TGTGCCAGCAGCTACTACAGCGGTAGCCTGTCACCCCTCCACTTT. The full variable domain, completed using reference TRBV7-2 and TRBJ1-6, is GAGVSQSPSNKVTEKGKDVELRCDPISGHTALYWYRQSLGQGLEFLIYFQGNSAPDKSGLPSDRFSAERTGGSVSTLTIQRTQQEDSAVYLCASSYYSGSLSPLHFGNGTRLTVT.

This chain uses TRBV12-3 or TRBV12-4 with TRBJ1-2, with D unresolved. The ends were cut back, 5 bases at V and 5 bases at J, with 9 bases in the middle. CDR3 length equals 12 residues. CDR3 loop: CASSEALYGYTF. As DNA, the CDR3 is TGTGCCAGCAGTGAAGCCTTATATGGCTACACCTTC.

V and J are TRBV5-6 and TRBJ1-6; 7 nucleotides align to TRBD1. The germline CDR1 and CDR2 sequences are SGHDT and YYEEEE. V lost 0 bases and J lost 7; bases outside the gene matches: 4. There are 15 residues in the CDR3. The CDR3 region is CASSLVRDRNSPLHF. CDR3 DNA sequence: TGTGCCAGCAGCTTGGTAAGGGACAGAAATTCACCCCTCCACTTT.

The J gene is TRBJ2-6, the V gene TRBV28; D is unclear. Trimming took 2 bases from V and 1 from J, leaving 9 bases between them. CDR1 MDHEN and CDR2 SYDVKM come from the germline V gene. The CDR3 contains 16 residues. The CDR3 DNA is TGTGCCAGCAGTTTACCCCCAGGTTCTGGGGCCAACGTCCTGACTTTC. It yields the protein CASSLPPGSGANVLTF.

The CDR3 sequence is CASSYNPPGGTEAFF. The CDR3 DNA is TGTGCCAGCAGTTACAACCCCCCGGGCGGCACTGAAGCTTTCTTT. The gene calls are TRBV6-5 and TRBJ1-1; D ambiguous. The V gene lost 2 bases and the J gene lost 4 bases, with 14 bases spanning the gap. The germline V gene encodes CDR1 MNHEY and CDR2 SVGAGI. This CDR3 region has 15 residues.

DNA of the CDR3: TGTGCCAGCAGTTACCCGGCTGGGACAGATACGCAGTATTTT. Encoded protein: CASSYPAGTDTQYF. The V and J genes are TRBV6-5 and TRBJ2-3; no firm D call. Germline lookup yields CDR1 MNHEY and CDR2 SVGAGI. The CDR3 spans 14 residues. The V end was cut by 2 bases, the J end by 3 bases, with 9 bases between.

The chain has TRBV14 and TRBJ1-1, with 8 bases lining up with TRBD1. Germline V CDR1 and CDR2: SGHDN, FVKESK. The V segment lost 4 bases and the J segment 5 bases; nucleotides outside the gene matches: 12. This CDR3 region has 16 residues. The CDR3, as DNA: TGTGCCAGCAGCCGTCGACAGGGGTTAGTTGGTACTGAAGCTTTCTTT. Protein sequence: CASSRRQGLVGTEAFF. The full variable domain, its missing parts supplied by reference TRBV14 and TRBJ1-1, is EAGVTQFPSHSVIEKGQTVTLRCDPISGHDNLYWYRRVMGKEIKFLLHFVKESKQDESGMPNNRFLAERTGGTYSTLKVQPAELEDSGVYFCASSRRQGLVGTEAFFGQGTRLTVV.

This clone was recorded only once. This sequence joins TRBV7-2 and TRBJ2-7; D is perhaps TRBD1 (5 bases). Trimming took 2 bases from V and 0 from J, leaving 8 bases between them. The V gene's germline CDR1 is SGHTA and CDR2 FQGNSA. CDR3 length equals 14 residues. CDR3 amino acids: CASSLTDTSYEQYF. CDR3 nucleotide sequence: TGTGCCAGCAGCTTAACGGACACCTCCTACGAGCAGTACTTC. Full variable domain (missing parts from reference TRBV7-2 and TRBJ2-7): GAGVSQSPSNKVTEKGKDVELRCDPISGHTALYWYRQSLGQGLEFLIYFQGNSAPDKSGLPSDRFSAERTGGSVSTLTIQRTQQEDSAVYLCASSLTDTSYEQYFGPGTRLTVT.